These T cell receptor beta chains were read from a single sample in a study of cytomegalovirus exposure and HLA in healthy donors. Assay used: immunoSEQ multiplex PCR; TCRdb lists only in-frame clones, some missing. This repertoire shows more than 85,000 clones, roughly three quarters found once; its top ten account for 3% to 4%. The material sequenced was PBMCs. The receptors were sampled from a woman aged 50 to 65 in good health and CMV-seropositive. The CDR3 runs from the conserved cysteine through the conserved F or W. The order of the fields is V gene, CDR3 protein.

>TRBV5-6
CASSLAVSYEQYF
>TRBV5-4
CASSEIGTGDTEAFF
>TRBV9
CASSSRGYEQYF
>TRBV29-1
CSVGGVLTGELFF
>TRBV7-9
CASSPQGQYGYEQYF
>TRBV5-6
CASSLSVRGHGYGYTF
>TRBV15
CATRRDRPLSGGANVLTF
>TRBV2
CASNWVQVDYNEQFF
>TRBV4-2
CASSQGNSLGGFTDTQYF
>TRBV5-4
CASSLEKGLYTDTQYF
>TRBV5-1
CASSTDRADTEAFF
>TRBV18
CASSRPGTIATNEKLFF
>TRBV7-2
CASSLNGQGNTEAFF
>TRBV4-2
CASSRYSGSSYNEQFF
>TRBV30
CAQFDAGTGETYGYTF
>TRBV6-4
CASSGRGWEESGNTIYF
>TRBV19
CASSIDHSNPTYEQYF
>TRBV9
CASSVAEGGPQHF
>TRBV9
CASSAPTGLGDNEQFF
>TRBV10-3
CAITETGYTEAFF
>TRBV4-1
CASSQAGRASGFDTQFF
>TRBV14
CASSLLGNRGKNYGYTF
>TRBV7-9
CASSSRDRTYEQYF
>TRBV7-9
CASSEQPNTEAFF
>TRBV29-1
CSVLGQGFADTQYF
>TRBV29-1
CSVLLREGREQYF
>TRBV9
CASSVGGTGFTDTQYF
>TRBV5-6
CASSLEGAEEQYF
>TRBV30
CAWSGQGNQPQHF
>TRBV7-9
CSSSLVRRSSYNEQFF
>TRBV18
CASSPLLAGGTDTQYF
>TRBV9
CASSPQTSSYEQYF
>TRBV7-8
CASSLLAGASYEQYF